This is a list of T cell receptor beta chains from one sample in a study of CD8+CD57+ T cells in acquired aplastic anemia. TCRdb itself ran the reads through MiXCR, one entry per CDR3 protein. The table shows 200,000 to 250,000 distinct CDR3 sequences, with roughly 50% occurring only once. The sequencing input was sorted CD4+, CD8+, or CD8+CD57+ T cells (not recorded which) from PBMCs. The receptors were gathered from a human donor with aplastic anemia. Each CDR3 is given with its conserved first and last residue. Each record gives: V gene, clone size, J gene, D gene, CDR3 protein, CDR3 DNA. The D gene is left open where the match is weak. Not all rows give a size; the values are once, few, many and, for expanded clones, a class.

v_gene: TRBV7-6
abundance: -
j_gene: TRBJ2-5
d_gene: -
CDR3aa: CASSRGNMGTQYF
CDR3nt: TGTGCCAGCAGCCGTGGGAATATGGGGACCCAGTACTTC

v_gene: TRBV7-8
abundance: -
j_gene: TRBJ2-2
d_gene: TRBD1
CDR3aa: CASSLSSGQGLTGELFF
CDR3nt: TGTGCCAGCAGCTTATCTTCGGGACAGGGGTTAACCGGGGAGCTGTTTTTT

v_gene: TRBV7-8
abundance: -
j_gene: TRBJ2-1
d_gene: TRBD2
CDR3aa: CASSQAGGYNEQFF
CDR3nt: TGTGCCAGCAGCCAGGCGGGAGGGTACAATGAGCAGTTCTTC

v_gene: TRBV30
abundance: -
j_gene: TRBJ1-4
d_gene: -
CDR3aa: CAWSVRRRTRKRATNEKLFF
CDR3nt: TGTGCCTGGAGTGTAAGGAGACGGACCCGGAAAAGGGCGACTAATGAAAAACTGTTTTTT

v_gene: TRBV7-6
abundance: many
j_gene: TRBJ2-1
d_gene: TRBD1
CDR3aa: CASAQGANNEQFF
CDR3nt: TGTGCCAGCGCTCAGGGGGCTAACAATGAGCAGTTCTTC

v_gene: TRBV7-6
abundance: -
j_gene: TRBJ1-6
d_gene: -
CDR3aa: CASSLEGGPRSPLHF
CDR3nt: TGTGCCAGCAGCTTAGAGGGAGGCCCGCGTTCACCCCTCCACTTT

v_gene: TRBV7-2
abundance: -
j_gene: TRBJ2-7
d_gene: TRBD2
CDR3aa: CASSLGTSGGAGEQYF
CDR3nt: TGTGCCAGCAGCTTAGGGACTAGCGGGGGGGCGGGGGAGCAGTACTTC

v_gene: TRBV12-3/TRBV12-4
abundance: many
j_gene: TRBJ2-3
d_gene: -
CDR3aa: CASSLGWVPDTQYF
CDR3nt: TGTGCCAGCAGTTTAGGTTGGGTCCCAGATACGCAGTATTTT

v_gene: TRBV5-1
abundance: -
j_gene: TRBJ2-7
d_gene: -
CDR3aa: CASSLEDSLFPLPNYEQYF
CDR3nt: TGCGCCAGCAGCTTGGAGGACAGCCTTTTTCCCTTACCTAACTACGAGCAGTACTTC

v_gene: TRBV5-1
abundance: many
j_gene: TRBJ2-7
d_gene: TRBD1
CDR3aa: CASSRGTGSSYEQYF
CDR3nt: TGCGCCAGCAGCCGAGGGACAGGGAGCTCCTACGAGCAGTACTTC

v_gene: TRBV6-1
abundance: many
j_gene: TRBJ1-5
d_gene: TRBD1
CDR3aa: CASQPPGQGGQPQHF
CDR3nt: TGTGCCAGCCAACCGCCTGGACAGGGTGGACAGCCCCAGCATTTT